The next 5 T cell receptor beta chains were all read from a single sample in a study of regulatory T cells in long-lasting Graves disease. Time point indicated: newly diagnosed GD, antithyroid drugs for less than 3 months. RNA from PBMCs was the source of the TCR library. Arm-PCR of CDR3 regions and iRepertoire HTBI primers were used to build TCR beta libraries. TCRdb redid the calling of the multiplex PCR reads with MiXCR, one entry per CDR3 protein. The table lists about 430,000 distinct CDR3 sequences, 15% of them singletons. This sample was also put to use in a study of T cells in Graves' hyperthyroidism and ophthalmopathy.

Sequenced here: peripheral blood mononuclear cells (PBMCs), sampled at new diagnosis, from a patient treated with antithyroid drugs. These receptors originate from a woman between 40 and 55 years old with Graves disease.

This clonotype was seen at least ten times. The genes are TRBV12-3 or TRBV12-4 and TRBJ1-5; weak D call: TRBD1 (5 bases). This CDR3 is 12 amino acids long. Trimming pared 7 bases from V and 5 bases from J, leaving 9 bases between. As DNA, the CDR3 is TGTGCCAGCAACCGAGGGGATCAGCCCCAGCATTTT. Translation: CASNRGDQPQHF.

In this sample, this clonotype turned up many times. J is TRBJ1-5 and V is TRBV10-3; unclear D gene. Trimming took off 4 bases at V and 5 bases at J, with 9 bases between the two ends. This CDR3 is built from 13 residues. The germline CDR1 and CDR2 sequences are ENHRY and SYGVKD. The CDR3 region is CAISGPEYQPQHF. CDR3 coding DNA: TGTGCCATCAGTGGACCAGAGTATCAGCCCCAGCATTTT.

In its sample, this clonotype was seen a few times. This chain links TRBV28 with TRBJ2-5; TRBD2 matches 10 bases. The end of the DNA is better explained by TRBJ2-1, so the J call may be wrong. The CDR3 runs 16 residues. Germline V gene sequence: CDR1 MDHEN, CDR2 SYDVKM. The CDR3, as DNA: TGTGCCAGCAGTCGAGTCGGACTAGCGGACGGGAATGAGCAGTTCTTC. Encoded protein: CASSRVGLADGNEQFF.

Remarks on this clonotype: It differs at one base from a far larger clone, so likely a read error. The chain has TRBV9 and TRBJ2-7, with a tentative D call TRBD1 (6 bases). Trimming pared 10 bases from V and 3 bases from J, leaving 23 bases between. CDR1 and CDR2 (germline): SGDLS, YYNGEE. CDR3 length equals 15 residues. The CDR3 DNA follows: TGTGCCGGCAACTCACGCCGGGACACTAACTACGAGCAGTACTTC. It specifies CAGNSRRDTNYEQYF.

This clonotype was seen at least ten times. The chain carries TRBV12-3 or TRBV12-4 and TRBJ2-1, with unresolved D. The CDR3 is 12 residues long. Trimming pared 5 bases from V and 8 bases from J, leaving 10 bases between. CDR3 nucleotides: TGTGCCAGCAGTCCCGTCGGGTATGAGCAGTTCTTC. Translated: CASSPVGYEQFF.